This T cell receptor (beta chain) stems from a study of blood T cell repertoires in COVID-19. Turning to the study itself: Researchers got acute and convalescent COVID-19 samples from the United States, Italy and Spain.

CDR1 KGHDR and CDR2 SFDVKD come from the germline V gene. The ends lost 4 bases at V and 0 bases at J; junction bases unmatched: 4. CDR3 length: 17 residues. Per the study methods: Estimated nucleated cell counts came from reference gene primer amplification. Profiled with immunoSEQ multiplex PCR; TCRdb holds only in-frame clones, not every one. Clone size and the V and J calls come from that table; the DNA yielded D and trimming. The sample has roughly 140,000 clones; around 89% are singletons. This TCR was recovered from a woman aged 35 to 49 with acute or convalescent COVID-19. The genes are TRBV24-1 and TRBJ2-2, with TRBD2 identical over 10 bases. Source material: peripheral blood. The CDR3 coding sequence is TGTGCCACCAGTGACAGACTAGCGGGTGCGAACACCGGGGAGCTGTTTTTT. This gives the protein CATSDRLAGANTGELFF.